The 17 T cell receptor beta chains below come from one sample, sequenced in a study of blood T cells in healthy people across ages. Using a J-beta primer mix together with a sample-barcoded 5' primer, a second PCR was run for about 6 to 12 cycles. TCRdb processed the 5' RACE reads anew with MiXCR; each CDR3 protein has one entry. This table holds 1.5 million or so distinct CDR3 sequences, 40% to 50% found once. The sequenced sample consisted of blood. The receptor set was obtained from a woman between 18 and 29 years old in good health.

The J gene is TRBJ2-3, the V gene TRBV3-1, with 9 bases identical to TRBD2. CDR3 length: 15 amino acids. Germline CDR1 reads LGHDT; CDR2 reads YNNKEL (reference sequence). J gave up 6 bases and V 3 bases, and 7 bases lay outside the gene matches. The CDR3 is CASSQRGGLLDTQYF. In DNA form, the CDR3 reads TGTGCCAGCAGCCAGCGGGGGGGACTCTTGGATACGCAGTATTTT.

The genes are TRBV6-2 or TRBV6-3 and TRBJ2-3; D is possibly TRBD1 or TRBD2 (5 bases each). V was trimmed by 0 bases and J by 6 bases, leaving 16 bases between them. This CDR3 is built from 16 residues. The germline V gene has CDR1 MNHEY and CDR2 SVGEGT. The CDR3 bases are TGTGCCAGCAGTTACTCGCTGGGGGTGGGTGGGGATACGCAGTATTTT. It translates to CASSYSLGVGGDTQYF.

The genes are TRBV19 and TRBJ2-7, with a weak D call TRBD1 (5 bases). CDR1 is LNHDA and CDR2 is SQIVND in the germline V gene (reference sequence). V gave up 5 bases and J gave up 5 bases, with 13 bases separating them. This CDR3 spans 13 amino acids. The CDR3 DNA reads as TGTGCCAGTAGTCAGGGTCTGGGAAACGAGCAGTACTTC. It codes for CASSQGLGNEQYF.

J is TRBJ2-1 and V is TRBV20-1; 8 nucleotides line up with TRBD1. Looked up from germline, CDR1 is DFQATT and CDR2 is SNEGSKA (reference sequence). The CDR3 is 17 amino acids. The ends lost 0 bases at V and 0 bases at J; junction bases unmatched: 7. CDR3 sequence (DNA): TGCAGTGCTAGAGATGACAGGGGCACAAGCTCCTACAATGAGCAGTTCTTC. This translates into CSARDDRGTSSYNEQFF.

In this sample, this clonotype turned up a few times. This chain links TRBV20-1 with TRBJ1-2; 8 positions match TRBD1. J lost 5 bases, V lost 5 bases, and 7 bases had no gene match. The CDR3 is made up of 13 amino acids. From germline, CDR1 is DFQATT and CDR2 SNEGSKA (reference sequence). CDR3 coding DNA: TGCAGTGCTCTGCCGGGACAGGAGTATGGCTACACCTTC. This gives the protein CSALPGQEYGYTF.

This clonotype was seen a handful of times. The CDR3 is CSVDMGGTQYF. CDR3 nucleotide sequence: TGCAGCGTCGACATGGGGGGTACGCAGTATTTT. V and J are TRBV29-1 and TRBJ2-3, with D perhaps TRBD2 (6 bases). This CDR3 comprises 11 residues. V gave up 6 bases and J gave up 8 bases, with 12 bases separating them. Per germline, CDR1 SQVTM and CDR2 ANQGSEA.

This chain links TRBV29-1 with TRBJ2-3; D is ambiguous. V gave up 4 bases and J gave up 3 bases, with 14 bases separating them. The germline V gene has CDR1 SQVTM and CDR2 ANQGSEA. This CDR3 has 14 residues. For the CDR3, the DNA is TGCAGCGTTGGGGCCCCGTGGGGAACAGATACGCAGTATTTT. The encoded protein is CSVGAPWGTDTQYF.

This sequence joins TRBV14 and TRBJ2-7; 9 bases are a match to TRBD1. The CDR3 sequence is 17 residues long. V gave up 0 bases and J gave up 5 bases; unmatched junction bases: 11. Germline V gives CDR1 SGHDN, CDR2 FVKESK. The chain's CDR3 is CASSQDFRGQGKDEQYF. The CDR3 coding sequence is TGTGCCAGCAGCCAAGATTTCAGAGGACAGGGGAAAGACGAGCAGTACTTC. Full variable domain (remainder filled in from reference TRBV14 and TRBJ2-7): EAGVTQFPSHSVIEKGQTVTLRCDPISGHDNLYWYRRVMGKEIKFLLHFVKESKQDESGMPNNRFLAERTGGTYSTLKVQPAELEDSGVYFCASSQDFRGQGKDEQYFGPGTRLTVT.

The chain employs TRBV30 and TRBJ2-3; 9 bases are a match to TRBD2. In germline, CDR1 is GTSNPN, CDR2 SVGIG (reference sequence). The V and J ends lost 1 base and 4 bases, in that order; junction bases with no gene match: 3. The CDR3 has 14 residues. The CDR3 is CAWSAVAGADTQYF. The CDR3 nucleotides are TGTGCCTGGAGTGCGGTAGCGGGAGCAGATACGCAGTATTTT. The variable domain in full, with the rest retrieved from reference TRBV30 and TRBJ2-3, is SQTIHQWPATLVQPVGSPLSLECTVEGTSNPNLYWYRQAAGRGLQLLFYSVGIGQISSEVPQNLSASRPQDRQFILSSKKLLLSDSGFYLCAWSAVAGADTQYFGPGTRLTVL.

The CDR3 region is CASSLQGKFQETQYF. In DNA form, the CDR3 reads TGTGCCAGCAGCTTACAGGGGAAATTCCAAGAGACCCAGTACTTC. The rearrangement joins TRBV7-6 to TRBJ2-5, with D possibly matching TRBD1 (6 bases). Trimming pared 2 bases from V and 1 base from J, leaving 11 bases between. Germline-derived CDR1 and CDR2 are SGHVS and FNYEAQ. This CDR3 is 15 amino acids long.

This sequence joins TRBV5-1 and TRBJ2-1, with D tentatively TRBD2 (5 bases). The J call is uncertain, as TRBJ2-7 better fits the DNA end. The CDR3 extends over 15 amino acids. Germline lookup yields CDR1 SGHRS and CDR2 YFSETQ. DNA for the CDR3: TGCGCCAGCAGCTTGTTACGGGGTCTTTACAATGAGCAGTACTTC. It yields the protein CASSLLRGLYNEQYF.

This clonotype was detected ten times or more. The chain couples TRBV29-1 to TRBJ1-1; maybe TRBD1 (6 bases). Germline loops: CDR1 SQVTM, CDR2 ANQGSEA. This CDR3 is built from 12 residues. V was trimmed by 4 bases and J by 4 bases, leaving 10 bases between them. The CDR3 coding sequence is TGCAGCGTTGTACAGGGAATCACTGAAGCTTTCTTT. This codes for CSVVQGITEAFF.

V usage is TRBV15 and J usage is TRBJ2-3, with a tentative D call TRBD1 (5 bases). V was pared by 0 bases and J by 1 base, with 8 bases between. The length of the CDR3 is 15 residues. Germline V gene lookup returns CDR1 LNHNV and CDR2 YYDKDF (reference sequence). This CDR3 is CATSRDFRGTDTQYF. For the CDR3, the DNA is TGTGCCACCAGCAGAGATTTCAGGGGCACAGATACGCAGTATTTT.

This clonotype was detected once. V gene TRBV11-1 combines with J gene TRBJ2-1, with D possibly matching TRBD2 (6 bases). Germline assignment: CDR1 SGHAT and CDR2 FQDESV (reference sequence). The CDR3 runs to 16 residues. Trimming removed 2 bases from V and 9 bases from J, with 20 bases in between. CDR3 bases: TGTGCCAGCAGCTTACTGGGCGGGAAGTCCGTACCTGAGCAGTTCTTC. Amino acids: CASSLLGGKSVPEQFF.

This chain links TRBV12-3 or TRBV12-4 with TRBJ1-2, with TRBD1 as a possible D gene (6 bases). The CDR3 is 14 residues long. Deletions cut 8 bases from V and 9 bases from J, with 22 bases between. CDR3 in DNA: TGTGCCAGCTGGACCAGATGGGGGCGTAATCGCTACACCTTC. Translating it yields CASWTRWGRNRYTF.

This clonotype was seen a handful of times. CDR3 sequence reads: CASSFQRTDQETQYF. In DNA form, the CDR3 reads TGTGCCAGCAGCTTTCAACGGACAGACCAAGAGACCCAGTACTTC. This sequence joins TRBV11-2 and TRBJ2-5; D might be TRBD1 (6 bases). The germline V and J ends were trimmed by 3 bases and 0 bases, with 11 bases remaining between them. Germline assignment: CDR1 SGHAT and CDR2 FQNNGV. CDR3 length: 15 residues.

This clonotype was observed a few times. The V gene is TRBV20-1, the J gene TRBJ2-3; D uncertain. CDR3 length: 12 amino acids. V was pared by 0 bases and J by 6 bases, with 7 bases between. Per germline, CDR1 DFQATT and CDR2 SNEGSKA (reference sequence). CDR3 residues: CSAREIPDTQYF. CDR3 nucleotide sequence: TGCAGTGCTAGAGAGATCCCTGATACGCAGTATTTT.